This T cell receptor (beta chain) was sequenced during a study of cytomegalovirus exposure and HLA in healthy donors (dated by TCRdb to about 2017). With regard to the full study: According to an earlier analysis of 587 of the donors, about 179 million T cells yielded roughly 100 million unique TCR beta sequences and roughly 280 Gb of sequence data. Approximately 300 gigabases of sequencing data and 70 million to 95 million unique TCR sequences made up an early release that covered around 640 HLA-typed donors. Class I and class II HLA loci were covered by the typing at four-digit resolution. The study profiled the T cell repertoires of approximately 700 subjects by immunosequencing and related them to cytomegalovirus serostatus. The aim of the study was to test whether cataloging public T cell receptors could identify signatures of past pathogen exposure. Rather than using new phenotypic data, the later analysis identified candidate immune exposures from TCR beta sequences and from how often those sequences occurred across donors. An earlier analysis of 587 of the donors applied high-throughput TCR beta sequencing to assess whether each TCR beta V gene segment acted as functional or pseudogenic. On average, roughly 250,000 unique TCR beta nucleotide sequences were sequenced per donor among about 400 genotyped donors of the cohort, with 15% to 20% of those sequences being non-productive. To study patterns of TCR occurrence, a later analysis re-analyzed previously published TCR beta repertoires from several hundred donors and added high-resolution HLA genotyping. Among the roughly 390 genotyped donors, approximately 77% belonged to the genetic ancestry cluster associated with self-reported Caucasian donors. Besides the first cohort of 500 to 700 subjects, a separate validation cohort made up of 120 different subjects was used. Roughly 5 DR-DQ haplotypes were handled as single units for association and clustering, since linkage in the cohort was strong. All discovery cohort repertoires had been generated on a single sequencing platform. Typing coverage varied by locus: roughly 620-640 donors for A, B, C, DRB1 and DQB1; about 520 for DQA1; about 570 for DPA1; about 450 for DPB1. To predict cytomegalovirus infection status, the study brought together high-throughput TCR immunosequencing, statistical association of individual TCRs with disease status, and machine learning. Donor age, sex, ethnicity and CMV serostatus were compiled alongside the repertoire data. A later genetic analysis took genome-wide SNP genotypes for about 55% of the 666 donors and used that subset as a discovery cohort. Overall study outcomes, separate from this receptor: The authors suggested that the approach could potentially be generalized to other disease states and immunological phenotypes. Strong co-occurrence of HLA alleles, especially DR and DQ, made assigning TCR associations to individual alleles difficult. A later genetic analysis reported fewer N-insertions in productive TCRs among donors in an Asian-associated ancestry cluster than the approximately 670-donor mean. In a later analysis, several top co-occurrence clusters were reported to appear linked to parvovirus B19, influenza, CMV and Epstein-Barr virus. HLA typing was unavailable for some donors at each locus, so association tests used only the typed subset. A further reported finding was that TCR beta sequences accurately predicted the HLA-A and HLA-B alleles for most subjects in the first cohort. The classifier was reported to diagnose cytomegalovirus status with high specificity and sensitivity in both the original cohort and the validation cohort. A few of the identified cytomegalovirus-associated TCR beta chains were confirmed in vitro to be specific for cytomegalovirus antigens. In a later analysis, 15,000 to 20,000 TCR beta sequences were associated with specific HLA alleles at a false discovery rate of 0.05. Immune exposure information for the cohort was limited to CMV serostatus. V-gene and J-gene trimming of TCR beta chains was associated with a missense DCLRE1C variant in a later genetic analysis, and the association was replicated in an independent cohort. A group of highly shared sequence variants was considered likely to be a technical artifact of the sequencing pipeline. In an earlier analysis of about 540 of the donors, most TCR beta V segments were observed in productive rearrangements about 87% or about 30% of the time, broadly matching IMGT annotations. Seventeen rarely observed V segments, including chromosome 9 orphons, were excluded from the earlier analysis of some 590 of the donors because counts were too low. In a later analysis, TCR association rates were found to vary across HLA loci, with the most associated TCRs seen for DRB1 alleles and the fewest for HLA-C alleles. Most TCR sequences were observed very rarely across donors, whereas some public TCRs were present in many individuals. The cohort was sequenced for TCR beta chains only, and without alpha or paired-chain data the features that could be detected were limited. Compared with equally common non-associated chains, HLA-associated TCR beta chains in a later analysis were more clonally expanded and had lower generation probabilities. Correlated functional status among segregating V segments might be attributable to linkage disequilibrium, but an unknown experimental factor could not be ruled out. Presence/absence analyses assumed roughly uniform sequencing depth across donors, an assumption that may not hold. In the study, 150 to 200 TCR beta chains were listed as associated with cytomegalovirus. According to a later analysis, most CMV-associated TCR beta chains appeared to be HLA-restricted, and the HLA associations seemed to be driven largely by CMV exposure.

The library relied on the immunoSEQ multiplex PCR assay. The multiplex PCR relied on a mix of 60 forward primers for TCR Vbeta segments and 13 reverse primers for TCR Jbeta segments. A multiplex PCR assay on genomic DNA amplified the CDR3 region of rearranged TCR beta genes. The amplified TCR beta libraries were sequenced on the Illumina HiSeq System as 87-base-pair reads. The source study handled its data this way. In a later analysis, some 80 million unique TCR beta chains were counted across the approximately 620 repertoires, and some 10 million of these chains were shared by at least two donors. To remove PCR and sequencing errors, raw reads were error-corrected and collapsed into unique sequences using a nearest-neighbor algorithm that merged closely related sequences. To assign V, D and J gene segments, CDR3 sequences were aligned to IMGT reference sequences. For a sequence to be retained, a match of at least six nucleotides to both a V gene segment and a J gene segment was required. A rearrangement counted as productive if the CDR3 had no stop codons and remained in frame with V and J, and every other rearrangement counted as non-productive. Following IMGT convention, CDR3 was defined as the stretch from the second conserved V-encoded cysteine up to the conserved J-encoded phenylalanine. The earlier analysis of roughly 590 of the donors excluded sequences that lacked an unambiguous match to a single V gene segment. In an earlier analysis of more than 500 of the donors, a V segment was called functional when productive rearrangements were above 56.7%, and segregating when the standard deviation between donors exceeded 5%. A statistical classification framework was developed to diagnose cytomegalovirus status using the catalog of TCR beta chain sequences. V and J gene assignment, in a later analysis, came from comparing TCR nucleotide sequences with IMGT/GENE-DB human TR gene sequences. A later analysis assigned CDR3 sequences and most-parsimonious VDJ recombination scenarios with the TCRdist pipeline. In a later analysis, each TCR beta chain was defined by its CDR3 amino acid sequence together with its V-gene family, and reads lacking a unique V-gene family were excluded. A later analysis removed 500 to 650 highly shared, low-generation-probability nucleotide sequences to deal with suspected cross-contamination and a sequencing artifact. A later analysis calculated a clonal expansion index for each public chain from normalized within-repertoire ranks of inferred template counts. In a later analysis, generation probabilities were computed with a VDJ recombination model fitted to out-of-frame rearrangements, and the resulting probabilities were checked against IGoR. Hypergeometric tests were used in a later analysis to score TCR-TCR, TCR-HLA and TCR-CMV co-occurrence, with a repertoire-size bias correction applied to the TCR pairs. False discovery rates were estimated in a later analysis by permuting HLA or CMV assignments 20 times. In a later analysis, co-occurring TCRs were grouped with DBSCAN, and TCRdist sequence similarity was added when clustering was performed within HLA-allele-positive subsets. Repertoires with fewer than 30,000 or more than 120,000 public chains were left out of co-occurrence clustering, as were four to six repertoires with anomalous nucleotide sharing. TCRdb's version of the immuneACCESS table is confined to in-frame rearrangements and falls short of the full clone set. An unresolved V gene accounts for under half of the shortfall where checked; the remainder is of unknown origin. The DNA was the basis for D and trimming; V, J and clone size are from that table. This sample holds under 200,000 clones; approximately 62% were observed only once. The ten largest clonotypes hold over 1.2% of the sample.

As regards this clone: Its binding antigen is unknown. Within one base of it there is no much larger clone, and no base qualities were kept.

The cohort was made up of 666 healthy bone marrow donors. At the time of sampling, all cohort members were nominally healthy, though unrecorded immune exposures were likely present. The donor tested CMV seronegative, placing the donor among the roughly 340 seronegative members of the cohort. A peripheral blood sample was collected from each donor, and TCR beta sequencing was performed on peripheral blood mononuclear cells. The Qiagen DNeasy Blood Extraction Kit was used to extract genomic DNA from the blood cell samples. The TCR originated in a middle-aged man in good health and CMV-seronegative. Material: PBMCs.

The DNA sequence is as follows: TGTGCCAGCAGCGGGGGAGGGGTCACTGAAGCTTTCTTT. The encoded protein is CASSGGGVTEAFF. Recombination connected TRBV9 to TRBJ1-1; TRBD1 could be the D gene, as 5 bases match. The CDR3 runs 13 residues from the cysteine to the phenylalanine. Solely the CDR3 DNA is kept, with 39 bases framed from the first base. According to the germline V gene, CDR1 reads SGDLS and CDR2 reads YYNGEE. V is pared back by 3 bases and J by 4 bases, with 10 bases lying between the germline termini.